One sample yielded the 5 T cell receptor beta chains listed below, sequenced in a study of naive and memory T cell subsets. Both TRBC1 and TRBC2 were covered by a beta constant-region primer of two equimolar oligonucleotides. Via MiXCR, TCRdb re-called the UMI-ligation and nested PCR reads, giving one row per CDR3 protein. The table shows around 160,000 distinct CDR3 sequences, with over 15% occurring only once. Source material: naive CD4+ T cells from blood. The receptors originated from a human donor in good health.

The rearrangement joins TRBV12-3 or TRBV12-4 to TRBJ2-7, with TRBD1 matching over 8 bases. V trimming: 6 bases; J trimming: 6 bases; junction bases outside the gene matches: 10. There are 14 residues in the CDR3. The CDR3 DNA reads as TGTGCCAGCAGCCCTTGGGCAGGGGGCGGCGAGCAGTACTTC. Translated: CASSPWAGGGEQYF.

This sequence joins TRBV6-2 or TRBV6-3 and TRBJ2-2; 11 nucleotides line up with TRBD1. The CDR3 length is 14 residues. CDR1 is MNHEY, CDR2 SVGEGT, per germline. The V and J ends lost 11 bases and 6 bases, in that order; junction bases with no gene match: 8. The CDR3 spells CASRTGGAPGELFF. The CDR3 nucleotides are TGTGCCTCCAGGACAGGGGGCGCTCCCGGGGAGCTGTTTTTT.

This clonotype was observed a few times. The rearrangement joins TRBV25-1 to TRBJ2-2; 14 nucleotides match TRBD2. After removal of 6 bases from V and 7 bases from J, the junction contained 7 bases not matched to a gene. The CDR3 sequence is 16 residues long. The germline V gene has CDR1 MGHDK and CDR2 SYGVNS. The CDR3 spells CASSRGLAGVGGELFF. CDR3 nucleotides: TGTGCCAGCAGCCGGGGACTAGCGGGAGTCGGCGGGGAGCTGTTTTTT.

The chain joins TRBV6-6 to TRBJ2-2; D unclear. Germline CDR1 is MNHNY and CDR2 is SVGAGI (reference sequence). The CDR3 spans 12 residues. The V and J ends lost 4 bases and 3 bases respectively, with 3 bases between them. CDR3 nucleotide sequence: TGTGCCAGCAGTTCCCACACCGGGGAGCTGTTTTTT. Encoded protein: CASSSHTGELFF.

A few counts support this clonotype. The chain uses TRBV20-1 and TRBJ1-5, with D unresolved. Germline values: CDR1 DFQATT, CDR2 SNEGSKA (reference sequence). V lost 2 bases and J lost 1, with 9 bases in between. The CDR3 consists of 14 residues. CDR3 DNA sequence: TGCAGTGCTAGACCCCCGAGGAGCAATCAGCCCCAGCATTTT. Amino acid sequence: CSARPPRSNQPQHF.